What follows are 8 T cell receptor beta chains derived from one specimen sequenced in a study of Graves' ophthalmopathy and Graves' hyperthyroidism. Amplifying from RNA transcripts, the study obtained TCR beta CDR3 regions. The library came from an HTBI-primed first-round RT-PCR and a second-round multiplex PCR. One entry per CDR3 protein results from TCRdb running MiXCR on the multiplex PCR reads. Of hundreds of thousands of distinct CDR3 sequences listed, around 40% are singletons. The sequencing sample was made of peripheral blood. Receptors originate from an adult man with Graves' ophthalmopathy.

The chain has TRBV7-9 and TRBJ1-4; D is uncertain. The CDR3 sequence is 13 residues long. Germline V CDR1 and CDR2: SEHNR, FQNEAQ (reference sequence). The V end lost 4 bases, the J end lost 10 bases, and 13 bases lay between the germline ends. The DNA of the CDR3 is TGTGCCAGCAGCTCCTCAGATCTCGGAAAACTGTTTTTT. Protein sequence: CASSSSDLGKLFF. Complete variable domain (other parts from reference TRBV7-9 and TRBJ1-4): DTGVSQNPRHKITKRGQNVTFRCDPISEHNRLYWYRQTLGQGPEFLTYFQNEAQLEKSRLLSDRFSAERPKGSFSTLEIQRTEQGDSAMYLCASSSSDLGKLFFGSGTQLSVL.

This clonotype was counted only a few times. The chain recombines TRBV6-2 or TRBV6-3 with TRBJ1-1; unclear D gene. The length of the CDR3 is 15 residues. Trimming took off 1 base at V and 1 base at J, with 10 bases between the two ends. Germline CDR1 is MNHEY and CDR2 is SVGEGT. CDR3 sequence: CASSYLETSNTEAFF. CDR3 bases: TGTGCCAGCAGTTACTTAGAAACCTCGAACACTGAAGCTTTCTTT.

The table lists this clonotype with many counts. The rearrangement joins TRBV5-8 to TRBJ1-2; 12 bases fit TRBD1. The CDR3 runs 17 residues. J was trimmed by 2 bases and V by 2 bases; bases with no gene match: 7. The V gene's germline CDR1 is SGHTS and CDR2 YDEGEE. The chain's CDR3 is CASSFTGTGGLNYGYTF. As DNA, the CDR3 is TGTGCCAGCAGCTTCACCGGGACAGGGGGCCTCAACTATGGCTACACCTTC.

The gene calls are TRBV11-2 and TRBJ2-7; perhaps TRBD2 as D (5 bases). This CDR3 region has 14 residues. Germline CDR1 reads SGHAT; CDR2 reads FQNNGV. Trimming removed 5 bases from V and 7 bases from J, with 18 bases in between. This chain's CDR3 is CASSVDPASGEQYF. CDR3 coding DNA: TGTGCCAGCAGCGTTGACCCCGCGTCGGGGGAGCAGTACTTC.

Here the CDR3 DNA reads TGTGCCACCAGCAGAGAAATGGGCGGAGAGCATTTT. Translated, it gives CATSREMGGEHF. This chain joins TRBV15 and TRBJ1-5; the D is unclear. Germline V gene lookup returns CDR1 LNHNV and CDR2 YYDKDF (reference sequence). The CDR3 totals 12 residues. V was clipped by 0 bases and J by 14 bases, with 11 bases between them. The variable domain in full, with the rest retrieved from reference TRBV15 and TRBJ1-5, is DAMVIQNPRYQVTQFGKPVTLSCSQTLNHNVMYWYQQKSSQAPKLLFHYYDKDFNNEADTPDNFQSRRPNTSFCFLDIRSPGLGDTAMYLCATSREMGGEHFGDGTRLSIL.

This clonotype was seen a single time. CDR3 sequence (DNA): TGTGCCAGTAGTGTACAGGGGGCGTCAGAGCAGTACTTC. Amino acid sequence: CASSVQGASEQYF. The chain recombines TRBV19 with TRBJ2-7, with 9 bases matching TRBD1. Germline CDR1 and CDR2: LNHDA and SQIVND (reference sequence). CDR3 length equals 13 residues. The V and J ends lost 5 bases and 7 bases, in that order; junction bases with no gene match: 6. Filled out from reference TRBV19 and TRBJ2-7, the complete variable domain reads DGGITQSPKYLFRKEGQNVTLSCEQNLNHDAMYWYRQDPGQGLRLIYYSQIVNDFQKGDIAEGYSVSREKKESFPLTVTSAQKNPTAFYLCASSVQGASEQYFGPGTRLTVT.

This sequence joins TRBV24-1 and TRBJ1-5; D gene unclear. Germline CDR1 is KGHDR and CDR2 is SFDVKD. With 5 bases removed from V and 6 bases from J, the gap between germline ends came to 10 bases. The CDR3 contains 13 residues. The CDR3 region has the DNA TGTGCCACCAGTGTTTCGTATGGTCAGCCCCAGCATTTT. This encodes CATSVSYGQPQHF.

V and J are TRBV5-8 and TRBJ1-2; D gene uncertain. Germline assignment: CDR1 SGHTS and CDR2 YDEGEE. CDR3 length equals 16 residues. Trimming removed 4 bases at V and 5 bases at J, with 21 bases between. The CDR3 sequence: CASSPDVGRTSYGYTF. DNA of the CDR3: TGTGCCAGCAGCCCGGACGTCGGCAGGACGTCTTATGGCTACACCTTC.